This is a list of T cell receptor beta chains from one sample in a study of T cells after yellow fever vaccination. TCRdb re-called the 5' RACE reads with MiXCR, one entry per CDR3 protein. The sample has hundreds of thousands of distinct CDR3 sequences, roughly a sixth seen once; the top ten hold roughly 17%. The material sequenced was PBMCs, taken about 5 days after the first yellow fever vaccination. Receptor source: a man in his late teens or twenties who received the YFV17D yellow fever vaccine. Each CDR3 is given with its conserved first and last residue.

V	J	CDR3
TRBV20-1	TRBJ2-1	CSAGKTGYVDNEQFF
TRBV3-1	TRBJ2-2	CASSQEYMGGSSTGELFF
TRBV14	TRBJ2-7	CASSQYYIHEQYF
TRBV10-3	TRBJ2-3	CAISGLVGLLFTDTQYF
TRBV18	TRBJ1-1	CASSPRNSNTEAFF
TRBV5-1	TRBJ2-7	CASSPPPGQGVYEQYF
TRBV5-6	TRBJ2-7	CASSLDLHTYEQYF
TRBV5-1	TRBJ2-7	CASGQGTRFEQYF
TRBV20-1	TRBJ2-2	CSASGNTGELFF
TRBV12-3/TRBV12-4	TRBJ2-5	CASSLGTGARETQYF
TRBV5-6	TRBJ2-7	CASSVGGAGIAYEQYF
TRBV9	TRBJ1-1	CASSPRSGETEAFF
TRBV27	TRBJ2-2	CASSSGEEIRPGELFF
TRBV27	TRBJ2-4	CASSPDSTSKNIQYF
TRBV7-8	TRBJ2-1	CASSLVGADSYNEQFF